These T cell receptor beta chains were read from a single sample in a study of blood T cells in healthy people across ages. TCRdb independently ran MiXCR on the 5' RACE reads; one entry per CDR3 protein. The sample shows hundreds of thousands of distinct CDR3 sequences, roughly 25% of them seen only once. The same data also went into a second study, on T cells of mothers and their children.

The sample taken for sequencing was blood. Source of these receptors: a boy younger than 18 in good health. CDR3s include the opening cysteine and the closing phenylalanine or tryptophan. The D gene is left open where the match is weak. Clone size is not always given. Where it is, it says once, few, many or a class for expanded clones.

size,D,V,J,CDR3,DNA
few,.,TRBV9,TRBJ2-5,CASSVEAAETQYF,TGTGCCAGCAGCGTAGAGGCGGCGGAGACCCAGTACTTC
.,TRBD1,TRBV14,TRBJ1-4,CASSQGDRVNEKLFF,TGTGCCAGCAGCCAAGGGGACAGAGTGAATGAAAAACTGTTTTTT
.,.,TRBV11-1,TRBJ1-1,CASSLRREFVTEAFF,TGTGCCAGCAGCTTAAGGAGGGAGTTCGTCACTGAAGCTTTCTTT
.,TRBD1,TRBV29-1,TRBJ2-7,CSVEGTGPYEQYF,TGCAGCGTTGAGGGGACAGGCCCCTACGAGCAGTACTTC
.,TRBD1,TRBV7-8,TRBJ1-2,CASSSDRAGGYTF,TGTGCCAGCAGCTCGGACAGGGCCGGAGGCTACACCTTC
few,TRBD2,TRBV9,TRBJ2-1,CASSGPSGSYNEQFF,TGTGCCAGCAGCGGACCTAGCGGCTCCTACAATGAGCAGTTCTTC
.,TRBD2,TRBV4-1,TRBJ2-1,CVSSTPLAGGVNEQFF,TGCGTCAGCAGCACCCCACTAGCGGGAGGTGTCAATGAGCAGTTCTTC
.,.,TRBV7-9,TRBJ2-7,CASSLILGEQYF,TGTGCCAGCAGCTTAATTTTGGGCGAGCAGTACTTC
.,TRBD2,TRBV7-2,TRBJ2-3,CASSFRQRGSTDTQYF,TGTGCCAGCAGCTTCCGACAGCGGGGGTCCACAGATACGCAGTATTTT
.,.,TRBV28,TRBJ2-1,CASSSLAEQFF,TGTGCCAGCAGTAGCCTTGCTGAGCAGTTCTTC
few,.,TRBV4-1,TRBJ2-5,CASSQDRGLETQYF,TGCGCCAGCAGCCAAGACAGAGGTTTGGAGACCCAGTACTTC
.,TRBD2,TRBV5-1,TRBJ2-1,CASGLAGENEQFF,TGCGCCAGCGGGCTAGCGGGAGAGAATGAGCAGTTCTTC
few,.,TRBV20-1,TRBJ2-1,CSATTGTGPYNEQFF,TGCAGTGCGACGACCGGGACTGGTCCTTACAATGAGCAGTTCTTC
few,.,TRBV3-1,TRBJ2-1,CASGQKHDEQFF,TGTGCCAGCGGGCAGAAACACGATGAGCAGTTCTTC
few,TRBD1,TRBV28,TRBJ1-4,CASSPPRTGNEKLFF,TGTGCCAGCAGCCCCCCCAGGACAGGGAACGAAAAACTGTTTTTT
few,.,TRBV29-1,TRBJ2-1,CSVLLDDYSYNEQFF,TGCAGCGTTTTGTTGGATGACTACTCCTACAATGAGCAGTTCTTC
once,TRBD1,TRBV4-3,TRBJ1-2,CASSQDWGGTGNYGYTF,TGCGCCAGCAGCCAAGATTGGGGGGGGACAGGGAACTATGGCTACACCTTC
.,.,TRBV21-1,TRBJ2-5,CASSTAGGRCETQYF,TGTGCCAGCAGCACCGCCGGGGGCAGATGTGAGACCCAGTACTTC
few,.,TRBV20-1,TRBJ2-2,CSAFEDSGELFF,TGCAGTGCTTTTGAGGACTCCGGGGAGCTGTTTTTT
few,.,TRBV27,TRBJ2-1,CASSLNRRGNEQFF,TGTGCCAGCAGCCTAAACAGACGGGGCAATGAGCAGTTCTTC
few,TRBD2,TRBV6-1,TRBJ2-5,CASGPGGTGRETQYF,TGTGCCAGTGGTCCGGGAGGAACGGGAAGAGAGACCCAGTACTTC
.,TRBD2,TRBV7-2,TRBJ2-5,CASSFNGGASETQYF,TGTGCCAGCAGCTTTAACGGGGGGGCCTCAGAGACCCAGTACTTC
.,TRBD1,TRBV3-1,TRBJ1-1,CASSQDQGALDRDTEAFF,TGTGCCAGCAGCCAAGATCAGGGGGCACTCGATCGTGACACTGAAGCTTTCTTT
many,TRBD2,TRBV28,TRBJ2-7,CASSLLAGSYEQYF,TGTGCCAGCAGTCTCCTAGCGGGCTCCTACGAGCAGTACTTC
.,TRBD1,TRBV27,TRBJ2-7,CASSLSTGGSEQYF,TGTGCCAGCAGTTTATCTACAGGGGGGAGCGAGCAGTACTTC
few,.,TRBV29-1,TRBJ2-3,CSVDFGSSTDTQYF,TGCAGCGTTGATTTTGGATCTAGCACAGATACGCAGTATTTT
few,TRBD2,TRBV27,TRBJ2-1,CASTRTSGGPNEQFF,TGTGCCAGCACCAGGACTAGCGGGGGACCCAATGAGCAGTTCTTC
few,.,TRBV28,TRBJ2-3,CASSSRDGSTDTQYF,TGTGCCAGCAGTTCTCGGGACGGTAGCACAGATACGCAGTATTTT
.,.,TRBV28,TRBJ2-3,CASQGGGPADTQYF,TGTGCCAGCCAGGGCGGGGGCCCCGCAGATACGCAGTATTTT
few,TRBD1,TRBV7-6,TRBJ2-2,CASSLGTGAGELFF,TGTGCCAGCAGCCTCGGGACAGGGGCCGGGGAGCTGTTTTTT
few,TRBD2,TRBV2,TRBJ2-7,CASSVSGSEQYF,TGTGCCAGCAGTGTAAGCGGGAGCGAGCAGTACTTC
many,TRBD2,TRBV7-9,TRBJ2-5,CASSSGLAGGGETQYF,TGTGCCAGCAGCTCTGGACTAGCGGGAGGTGGAGAGACCCAGTACTTC
.,.,TRBV21-1,TRBJ2-2,CASSPYAQRNTGELFF,TGTGCCAGCAGCCCCTACGCTCAGCGGAACACCGGGGAGCTGTTTTTT
once,.,TRBV14,TRBJ2-3,CASSQYGDTQYF,TGTGCCAGCAGCCAATACGGGGATACGCAGTATTTT
.,.,TRBV29-1,TRBJ2-5,CSGRRRAEGETQYF,TGCAGCGGGAGGCGGAGGGCTGAGGGAGAGACCCAGTACTTC
few,.,TRBV7-9,TRBJ1-2,CASSLRFMDDEGYTF,TGTGCCAGCAGCTTAAGGTTCATGGATGACGAGGGCTACACCTTC
few,.,TRBV28,TRBJ2-2,CASSIRSHGELFF,TGTGCCAGCAGCATAAGGTCCCACGGGGAGCTGTTTTTT
.,TRBD2,TRBV7-8,TRBJ2-1,CASSLRLAGAEEQFF,TGTGCCAGCAGCTTAAGACTAGCGGGAGCTGAAGAGCAGTTCTTC
few,.,TRBV6-1,TRBJ2-6,CATSPLGYSSVGANVLTF,TGTGCCACCAGCCCTCTGGGGTACAGTAGCGTTGGGGCCAACGTCCTGACTTTC
once,TRBD2,TRBV7-3,TRBJ2-3,CASSRGGSGSSDTQYF,TGTGCCAGCAGTCGGGGTGGGAGCGGGAGTTCAGATACGCAGTATTTT
.,TRBD2,TRBV20-1,TRBJ2-1,CSARGLLAGGPLWGNEQFF,TGCAGTGCTAGAGGTCTACTAGCGGGAGGGCCATTGTGGGGTAATGAGCAGTTCTTC
.,.,TRBV29-1,TRBJ2-7,CSVQGRYVYEQYF,TGCAGCGTCCAGGGGCGATATGTCTACGAGCAGTACTTC
few,.,TRBV7-2,TRBJ2-7,CASSPTSIEQYF,TGTGCCAGCAGCCCCACGTCCATCGAGCAGTACTTC
.,.,TRBV4-1,TRBJ2-2,CASSQEEGVSGELFF,TGCGCCAGCAGCCAAGAAGAGGGAGTGAGTGGGGAGCTGTTTTTT
few,.,TRBV27,TRBJ2-3,CASSTSYSTDTQYF,TGTGCCAGCAGTACCTCCTACAGCACAGATACGCAGTATTTT
few,.,TRBV6-5,TRBJ2-7,CASSYTGAGPGYEQYF,TGTGCCAGCAGTTACACTGGAGCAGGTCCAGGATACGAGCAGTACTTC
few,.,TRBV25-1,TRBJ2-3,CASSESIADTQYF,TGTGCCAGCAGTGAATCGATAGCAGATACGCAGTATTTT
.,TRBD1,TRBV2,TRBJ2-7,CASSGTGGWYEQYF,TGTGCCAGCAGTGGGACAGGGGGCTGGTACGAGCAGTACTTC
.,.,TRBV12-3/TRBV12-4,TRBJ2-3,CASSCRANADTQYF,TGTGCCAGCAGTTGCAGAGCGAACGCAGATACGCAGTATTTT
.,.,TRBV5-1,TRBJ2-1,CASSQKGYNEQFF,TGCGCCAGCAGCCAAAAGGGATACAATGAGCAGTTCTTC
.,.,TRBV6-5,TRBJ2-1,CASSLGTQNEQFF,TGTGCCAGCAGTCTAGGGACTCAAAATGAGCAGTTCTTC
.,.,TRBV29-1,TRBJ2-7,CSVEVRESDEQYF,TGCAGCGTTGAGGTTAGAGAATCGGACGAGCAGTACTTC
.,.,TRBV11-2,TRBJ1-4,CASSASVYRFTNEKLFF,TGTGCCAGCAGCGCTTCAGTATACAGGTTTACTAATGAAAAACTGTTTTTT
.,.,TRBV6-5,TRBJ1-2,CASSDRRIQGGYTF,TGTGCCAGCAGTGACCGACGGATCCAAGGGGGCTACACCTTC
.,TRBD2,TRBV29-1,TRBJ2-7,CSVGGGTTLSEQYF,TGCAGCGTTGGAGGTGGGACTACCCTTAGCGAGCAGTACTTC
few,.,TRBV5-1,TRBJ1-4,CASSLDRNSQNEKLFF,TGCGCCAGCAGCTTGGATAGGAACAGCCAGAATGAAAAACTGTTTTTT
many,.,TRBV4-3,TRBJ2-7,CASSQERSYEQYF,TGCGCCAGCAGCCAAGAGAGGTCCTACGAGCAGTACTTC
.,TRBD1,TRBV12-3/TRBV12-4,TRBJ1-1,CASSVTGGTNTEAFF,TGTGCCAGCAGTGTCACAGGGGGGACTAACACTGAAGCTTTCTTT
.,.,TRBV19,TRBJ1-5,CASSTRGAGQPQHF,TGTGCCAGTAGTACCAGAGGGGCCGGGCAGCCCCAGCATTTT
.,TRBD1,TRBV12-5,TRBJ1-3,CASGWTGGLTGNTIYF,TGTGCTAGTGGTTGGACAGGGGGCTTAACTGGAAACACCATATATTTT